This T cell receptor beta chain was observed in a study of neurological immune-mediated disorders. TCRdb ran MiXCR on the 5' RACE reads and lists one entry per CDR3 protein. This table has fewer than 20,000 distinct CDR3 sequences, approximately 15% appearing once. The CDR3 consists of 17 residues. J was trimmed by 4 bases and V by 2 bases; bases with no gene match: 8. Germline lookup yields CDR1 MGHRA and CDR2 YSYEKL. The TCR sequence derives from a woman aged 55-69 years with HTLV-1-associated myelopathy (HAM/TSP). The sequenced material came from CD4+ T cells from blood. The chain combines TRBV4-1 with TRBJ2-2; 9 nucleotides agree with TRBD2. In DNA form, the CDR3 reads TGCGCCAGCAGCCAAAGACCAGCGGGGGGTTTCACCGGGGAGCTGTTTTTT. Protein: CASSQRPAGGFTGELFF.